This TCR beta chain was recorded in a study of patients and donors after allogeneic stem cell transplantation. TCRdb independently ran MiXCR on the RT-PCR reads; one entry per CDR3 protein. The data show approximately 200,000 distinct CDR3 sequences, about 40% seen once. This CDR3 is 15 amino acids long. Germline-derived CDR1 and CDR2 are DFQATT and SNEGSKA (reference sequence). V lost 6 bases and J lost 8, with 22 bases in between. The sequencing sample was made of blood, either unsorted or a sorted T cell fraction (not recorded which). This TCR derives from a human donor who was either an allogeneic HSCT recipient or a stem cell or donor lymphocyte infusion donor (not recorded which). It is not recorded whose cells these are; they may come from a transplant donor. The V call is TRBV20-1, the J call TRBJ1-4; tentatively, D is TRBD1 (5 bases). In DNA form, the CDR3 reads TGCAGTGCCCGAATGCCGGTCTCCGGGGGAGAAAAACTGTTTTTT. Protein sequence: CSARMPVSGGEKLFF.